Below are 25 T cell receptor beta chains sequenced from a single sample in a study of cytomegalovirus exposure and HLA in healthy donors. Some clones are missing from TCRdb's copy, which holds only in-frame ones; the method was immunoSEQ multiplex PCR. The table shows roughly 70,000 clones, with around 97% occurring only once. What was sequenced was PBMCs. These TCRs come from a woman aged 18-30 years in good health and CMV-seropositive.

The rearrangement links TRBV7-2 to TRBJ2-5, with 13 bases lining up with TRBD2. Germline CDR1 is SGHTA and CDR2 is FQGNSA. V lost 5 bases, J lost 4 bases, and 4 bases stayed unmatched. This CDR3 has 15 residues. In DNA form, the CDR3 reads TGTGCCAGCAGCAATGGACTAGCGGGAGTAGAGACCCAGTACTTC. Translated, it gives CASSNGLAGVETQYF.

The chain employs TRBV7-3 and TRBJ1-2; TRBD1 is a possible D gene (6 bases). The CDR3 has 16 amino acids. With 1 base removed from V and 2 bases from J, the gap between germline ends came to 14 bases. Germline values: CDR1 SGHTA, CDR2 FQGTGA. The CDR3 nucleotides read TGTGCCAGCAGCTTAAGTCTGGCAGGGGAGAACTATGGCTACACCTTC. Translation gives CASSLSLAGENYGYTF.

J is TRBJ1-1 and V is TRBV19; D is perhaps TRBD1 (6 bases). With 9 bases removed from V and 6 bases from J, the gap between germline ends came to 23 bases. The CDR3 is 15 amino acids. CDR1 and CDR2 (germline): LNHDA, SQIVND (reference sequence). CDR3 bases: TGTGCCAGCAGGGGAGGGGGGCGCGTGTTCGCTGAAGCTTTCTTT. This gives the protein CASRGGGRVFAEAFF.

This chain joins TRBV12-5 and TRBJ1-1; D is undetermined. The CDR3 is 13 amino acids. Trimming stripped 5 bases from V and 4 bases from J, with 11 bases between. Germline V gene lookup returns CDR1 LGHNT and CDR2 FRNRAP. The CDR3 DNA is TGTGCTAGTGGTGAAAACAGTGGCACTGAAGCTTTCTTT. This codes for CASGENSGTEAFF.

This chain connects TRBV28 to TRBJ2-7, with a weak D call TRBD1 (6 bases). With 6 bases removed from V and 1 base from J, the gap between germline ends came to 13 bases. Looked up from germline, CDR1 is MDHEN and CDR2 is SYDVKM. This CDR3 contains 14 residues. CDR3 amino acids: CASSLPTGSYEQYF. The CDR3 bases are TGTGCCAGCAGCCTACCGACAGGTTCCTACGAGCAGTACTTC.

This clone has a single count. The chain has TRBV21-1 and TRBJ2-7; whether TRBD2, the table's D call, matches the DNA was not checked. TRBV21-1 is a pseudogene. The CDR3 is 14 amino acids. CDR3 sequence (DNA): TGTGCCAGCAGCATTTTAGAGCGAGACTACGAGCAGTACTTC. The encoded protein is CASSILERDYEQYF.

The rearrangement uses TRBV7-9 and TRBJ2-3; D unclear. The CDR3 consists of 11 residues. V was pared by 3 bases and J by 6 bases, with 4 bases between. The germline CDR1 and CDR2 sequences are SEHNR and FQNEAQ (reference sequence). CDR3 sequence: CASSFPDTQYF. The CDR3, as DNA: TGTGCCAGCAGCTTCCCGGATACGCAGTATTTT.

This chain joins TRBV5-4 and TRBJ2-4; no reliable D call. V was trimmed by 4 bases and J by 9 bases, leaving 17 bases between them. The germline V gene has CDR1 SGHNT and CDR2 YYREEE (reference sequence). This CDR3 comprises 14 residues. CDR3: CASSPAQPSGIQYF. CDR3 DNA: TGTGCCAGCAGCCCCGCCCAACCCTCAGGCATTCAGTACTTC. The full variable domain, with the rest looked up from reference TRBV5-4 and TRBJ2-4, is ETGVTQSPTHLIKTRGQQVTLRCSSQSGHNTVSWYQQALGQGPQFIFQYYREEENGRGNFPPRFSGLQFPNYSSELNVNALELDDSALYLCASSPAQPSGIQYFGAGTRLSVL.

V gene TRBV11-1 combines with J gene TRBJ2-2; D remains unclear. The CDR3 has 15 residues. CDR1 and CDR2 (germline): SGHAT, FQDESV (reference sequence). The V end lost 1 base, the J end lost 0 bases, and 6 bases lay between the germline ends. CDR3 DNA sequence: TGTGCCAGCAGCTTAGGCGCGGCGAACACCGGGGAGCTGTTTTTT. This translates into CASSLGAANTGELFF.

This chain uses TRBV5-4 with TRBJ2-2, with 14 bases fitting TRBD2. Losses at the gene ends were 4 bases for V and 3 bases for J; bases not matched to a gene: 8. Germline values: CDR1 SGHNT, CDR2 YYREEE (reference sequence). This CDR3 spans 18 amino acids. The CDR3 sequence: CASSPGTSGRADTGELFF. The CDR3 nucleotides are TGTGCCAGCAGCCCCGGGACTAGCGGGAGAGCGGACACCGGGGAGCTGTTTTTT. Full variable domain (rest looked up from reference TRBV5-4 and TRBJ2-2): ETGVTQSPTHLIKTRGQQVTLRCSSQSGHNTVSWYQQALGQGPQFIFQYYREEENGRGNFPPRFSGLQFPNYSSELNVNALELDDSALYLCASSPGTSGRADTGELFFGEGSRLTVL.

V gene TRBV7-8 combines with J gene TRBJ2-7; a possible D gene is TRBD1 (6 bases). V was clipped by 4 bases and J by 7 bases, with 20 bases between them. Germline V lookup: CDR1 SGHVS, CDR2 FQNEAQ. The length of the CDR3 is 15 residues. CDR3 DNA sequence: TGTGCCAGCAGCTCCCAAGGGACACGGGCAAGTGAGCAGTACTTC. It yields the protein CASSSQGTRASEQYF.

The gene calls are TRBV30 and TRBJ1-1; the match to TRBD1 covers 7 bases. The CDR3 spans 12 residues. CDR1 and CDR2 from the germline V gene are GTSNPN and SVGIG (reference sequence). V shed 6 bases and J 1 base; nucleotides not matched to a gene: 2. As DNA, the CDR3 is TGTGCCTGCTGGACAGGGAACACTGAAGCTTTCTTT. This translates into CACWTGNTEAFF.

The chain joins TRBV6-1 to TRBJ1-3; possibly TRBD1 for D (6 bases). V was cut by 2 bases and J by 2 bases, with 10 bases left in between. This CDR3 comprises 15 residues. Per the germline V gene, CDR1 is MNHNS and CDR2 is SASEGT. In DNA form, the CDR3 reads TGTGCCAGCAGTGAATCAGGGGTACCTGGAAACACCATATATTTT. It codes for CASSESGVPGNTIYF.

The genes are TRBV28 and TRBJ2-7, with D unresolved. Trimming removed 8 bases at V and 6 bases at J, with 20 bases between. Germline V gene lookup returns CDR1 MDHEN and CDR2 SYDVKM. This CDR3 is built from 14 residues. The CDR3: CASEDGALSPEQYF. The CDR3 DNA sequence: TGTGCCAGCGAGGATGGCGCTTTAAGTCCCGAGCAGTACTTC.

The CDR3 DNA reads TGTGCCAGCAGTGAAGGCGACATTTGGGGGGACAATGAGCAGTTCTTC. It is translated as CASSEGDIWGDNEQFF. V and J are TRBV6-1 and TRBJ2-1; tentatively, D is TRBD2 (6 bases). CDR3 length equals 16 residues. The germline V gene encodes CDR1 MNHNS and CDR2 SASEGT. The V and J ends lost 1 base and 5 bases respectively, with 15 bases between them.

The chain employs TRBV29-1 and TRBJ2-7; 9 bases map to TRBD2. CDR1 SQVTM and CDR2 ANQGSEA come from the germline V gene. After removal of 6 bases from V and 0 bases from J, the junction contained 3 bases not matched to a gene. The CDR3 is made up of 13 amino acids. Written as DNA, the CDR3 is TGCAGCGTCCCTAGCGGGGTCTCCTACGAGCAGTACTTC. This encodes CSVPSGVSYEQYF.

CDR3 sequence: CASSLFRGGLAGNEQFF. In DNA, the CDR3 is TGTGCCAGCAGCTTATTTCGAGGGGGACTAGCGGGGAATGAGCAGTTCTTC. The V and J genes are TRBV7-2 and TRBJ2-1; 13 bases fit TRBD2. The ends lost 2 bases at V and 7 bases at J; junction bases unmatched: 8. CDR3 length equals 17 residues. Looked up from germline, CDR1 is SGHTA and CDR2 is FQGNSA.

J is TRBJ2-2 and V is TRBV28; D possibly corresponds to TRBD2 (5 bases). Germline V gene sequence: CDR1 MDHEN, CDR2 SYDVKM. The CDR3 length is 15 residues. With 2 bases removed from V and 4 bases from J, the gap between germline ends came to 11 bases. The chain's CDR3 is CASSLEGSGTGELFF. The CDR3 DNA is TGTGCCAGCAGTTTAGAGGGTTCGGGCACCGGGGAGCTGTTTTTT. Variable domain in full (rest from reference TRBV28 and TRBJ2-2): DVKVTQSSRYLVKRTGEKVFLECVQDMDHENMFWYRQDPGLGLRLIYFSYDVKMKEKGDIPEGYSVSREKKERFSLILESASTNQTSMYLCASSLEGSGTGELFFGEGSRLTVL.

J is TRBJ1-2 and V is TRBV6-1; D call uncertain. The CDR3 covers 10 residues. Germline assignment: CDR1 MNHNS and CDR2 SASEGT. Trimming cost V 11 bases and J 8 bases, with 12 bases left between them. CDR3: CAGFEGGYTF. In DNA form, the CDR3 reads TGTGCCGGATTCGAGGGAGGCTACACCTTC.

This clone was seen only once. This chain connects TRBV5-1 to TRBJ2-3; 10 bases match TRBD2. The CDR3 contains 16 residues. CDR1 is SGHRS and CDR2 is YFSETQ in the germline V gene. V dropped 4 bases and J dropped 0; count of bases not matched to a gene: 5. The CDR3 nucleotides read TGCGCCAGCAGCGTGACTAGCGGGTCTAGCACAGATACGCAGTATTTT. Translating gives CASSVTSGSSTDTQYF.

The chain has TRBV28 and TRBJ2-3; TRBD2 is a possible D gene (5 bases). The CDR3 runs to 13 residues. Trimming took off 6 bases at V and 6 bases at J, with 13 bases between the two ends. In germline, CDR1 is MDHEN, CDR2 SYDVKM. CDR3 sequence reads: CASSPTGSDTQYF. In DNA form, the CDR3 reads TGTGCCAGCAGCCCTACGGGGAGTGATACGCAGTATTTT.

This chain uses TRBV9 with TRBJ1-5, with TRBD1 as a possible D gene (5 bases). Trimming left V 4 bases short and J 5 bases short, with 16 bases between. The CDR3 is 15 residues long. Germline V lookup: CDR1 SGDLS, CDR2 YYNGEE. The CDR3 bases are TGTGCCAGCAGCCCAGCGGGTAGGGGAGATCAGCCCCAGCATTTT. Protein product: CASSPAGRGDQPQHF.

This sequence joins TRBV27 and TRBJ1-1; D might be TRBD1 (6 bases). From germline, CDR1 is MNHEY and CDR2 SMNVEV (reference sequence). The CDR3 consists of 16 residues. Between the trimmed V and J ends, which lost 7 bases and 0 bases, there was a span of 18 bases. The CDR3 reads CASKGGVGGMNTEAFF. The CDR3 DNA reads as TGTGCCAGCAAGGGGGGGGTAGGGGGGATGAACACTGAAGCTTTCTTT.

This chain uses TRBV10-3 with TRBJ1-1, with 7 bases that match TRBD1. V was pared by 10 bases and J by 1 base, with 9 bases of the junction left unmatched. The CDR3 has 14 amino acids. The V gene's germline CDR1 is ENHRY and CDR2 SYGVKD. CDR3 sequence reads: CANSGTAKNTEAFF. DNA of the CDR3: TGTGCCAACTCCGGGACAGCGAAGAACACTGAAGCTTTCTTT.

This clone was seen only once. This chain uses TRBV6-5 with TRBJ1-3; D remains ambiguous. Trimming cost V 5 bases and J 8 bases, with 10 bases left between them. This CDR3 region has 12 residues. The germline V gene has CDR1 MNHEY and CDR2 SVGAGI. The CDR3 is CASSPEGYTIYF. The CDR3 DNA reads TGTGCCAGCAGTCCCGAGGGCTACACCATATATTTT.